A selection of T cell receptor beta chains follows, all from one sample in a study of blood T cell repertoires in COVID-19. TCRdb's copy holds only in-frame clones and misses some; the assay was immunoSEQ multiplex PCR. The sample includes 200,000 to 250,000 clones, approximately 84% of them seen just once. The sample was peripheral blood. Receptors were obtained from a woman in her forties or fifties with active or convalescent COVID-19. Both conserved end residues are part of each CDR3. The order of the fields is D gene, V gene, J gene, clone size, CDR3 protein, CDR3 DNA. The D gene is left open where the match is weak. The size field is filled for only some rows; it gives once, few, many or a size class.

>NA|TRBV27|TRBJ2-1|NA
CASKGEASSYNEQFF
TGTGCCAGCAAAGGGGAGGCGAGCTCCTACAATGAGCAGTTCTTC
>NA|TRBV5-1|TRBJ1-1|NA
CASSLQQNTEAFF
TGCGCCAGCAGCTTACAGCAGAACACTGAAGCTTTCTTT
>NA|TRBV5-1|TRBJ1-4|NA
CASSSDWQDNEKLFF
TGCGCCAGCAGCTCCGATTGGCAGGATAATGAAAAACTGTTTTTT
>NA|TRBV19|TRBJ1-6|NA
CASRPTTYNSPLHF
TGTGCCAGTAGACCAACCACTTATAATTCACCCCTCCACTTT
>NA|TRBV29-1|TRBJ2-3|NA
CRVDRTDTQYF
TGCAGAGTCGACAGGACAGATACGCAGTATTTT
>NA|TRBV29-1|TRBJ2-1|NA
CSVVEQTGSYNEQFF
TGCAGCGTTGTAGAACAGACCGGCTCCTACAATGAGCAGTTCTTC
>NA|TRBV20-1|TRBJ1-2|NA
CSATHRDGYTF
TGCAGTGCTACCCACCGGGATGGCTACACCTTC
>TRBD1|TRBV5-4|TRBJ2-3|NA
CASSLAGQGSTDTQYF
TGTGCCAGCAGCTTGGCCGGACAGGGAAGCACAGATACGCAGTATTTT
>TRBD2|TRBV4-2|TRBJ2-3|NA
CASSQRWAGESTDTQYF
TGTGCCAGCAGCCAGAGGTGGGCGGGAGAGAGCACAGATACGCAGTATTTT
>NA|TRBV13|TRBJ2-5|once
CASSSPGETQYF
TGTGCCAGCAGCTCCCCCGGGGAGACCCAGTACTTC
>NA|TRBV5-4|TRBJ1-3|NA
CASSHRGATGNTIYF
TGTGCCAGCAGCCACCGGGGGGCCACAGGAAACACCATATATTTT
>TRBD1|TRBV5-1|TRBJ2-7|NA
CASSVLGDRDPYEQYF
TGCGCCAGCAGCGTCCTCGGGGACAGGGACCCCTACGAGCAGTACTTC
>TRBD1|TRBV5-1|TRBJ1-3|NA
CASSGGQGYGNTIYF
TGCGCCAGCAGCGGGGGACAGGGGTATGGAAACACCATATATTTT
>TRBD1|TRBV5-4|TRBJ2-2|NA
CASSLQGAYGTGELFF
TGTGCCAGCAGCCTTCAGGGGGCGTACGGGACCGGGGAGCTGTTTTTT
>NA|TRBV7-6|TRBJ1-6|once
CASSLDSSYNSPLHF
TGTGCCAGCAGCTTAGACAGCTCCTATAATTCACCCCTCCACTTT
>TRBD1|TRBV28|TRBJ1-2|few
CATAGTGIFYGYTF
TGTGCCACCGCCGGGACAGGGATATTCTATGGCTACACCTTC
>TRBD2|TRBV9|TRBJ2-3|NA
CASSVSGSGTDTQYF
TGTGCCAGCAGCGTTAGCGGGAGTGGCACAGATACGCAGTATTTT
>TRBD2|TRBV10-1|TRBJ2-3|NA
CASSESIAGGHSTDTQYF
TGCGCCAGCAGTGAGTCGATAGCGGGGGGGCATAGCACAGATACGCAGTATTTT
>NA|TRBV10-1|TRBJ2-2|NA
CASTFGTLNTGELFF
TGCGCCAGCACCTTTGGGACACTTAACACCGGGGAGCTGTTTTTT
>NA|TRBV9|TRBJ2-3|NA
CASSVQIEDTQYF
TGTGCCAGCAGCGTCCAAATAGAAGATACGCAGTATTTT
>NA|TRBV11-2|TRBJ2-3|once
CASSLDPLLAKSTDTQYF
TGTGCCAGCAGCTTAGACCCCCTGCTAGCCAAGAGCACAGATACGCAGTATTTT
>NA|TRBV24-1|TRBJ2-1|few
CATSVVLGIGNGPSYNEQFF
TGTGCCACCAGTGTCGTCCTAGGTATAGGCAACGGCCCTAGCTACAATGAGCAGTTCTTC
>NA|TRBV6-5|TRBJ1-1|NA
CASSTTGRAFF
TGTGCCAGCAGTACTACAGGGCGGGCTTTCTTT
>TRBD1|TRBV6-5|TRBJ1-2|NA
CASRSDRAYGYTF
TGTGCCAGCAGGTCCGACAGGGCCTATGGCTACACCTTC
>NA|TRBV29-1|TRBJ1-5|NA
CSVGGSLGSNQPQHF
TGCAGCGTCGGAGGATCCTTGGGGAGCAATCAGCCCCAGCATTTT